Below, 22 T cell receptor beta chains from the same sample are listed, as sequenced in a study of blood T cells in healthy people across ages (dated by TCRdb to between 2015 and 2016). The library was produced with 5' RACE. The reads were generated on an Illumina HiSeq 2500. A second PCR of about 6 to 12 cycles was run with a J-beta primer mix and a sample-barcoded 5' primer. The public reads were reprocessed in TCRdb via fastp at Q25 and MiXCR, keeping in-frame beta chains. CDR3 protein sequences are deduplicated, and each keeps its most common genes and DNA. This sample is represented by about 780,000 distinct CDR3 sequences; 46% of them were singletons. The top ten hold roughly 18% of the sample. Sequencing used blood. The receptors shown here come from a man aged 80 or over in good health.

A remark on this clonotype: A read error is possible here, since a much larger clone lies one base away. This sequence joins TRBV27 and TRBJ2-7, with D possibly being TRBD2 (6 bases). The germline V gene encodes CDR1 MNHEY and CDR2 SMNVEV (reference sequence). This CDR3 is built from 14 residues. In nucleotides, the CDR3 is TGTGTCAGCAGTTTACTCCGGGAGCCCTACGAGCAGTACTTC. Its protein is CVSSLLREPYEQYF.

CDR3 protein: CASSQGRVEGEKLFF. The CDR3 bases are TGTGCCAGCAGCCAAGGGAGGGTGGAGGGTGAAAAACTGTTTTTT. This chain connects TRBV4-2 to TRBJ1-4; D ambiguous. With 1 base removed from V and 7 bases from J, the gap between germline ends came to 13 bases. The CDR3 loop spans 15 amino acids. The germline V gene has CDR1 LGHNA and CDR2 YNFKEQ.

This chain links TRBV9 with TRBJ1-1; the D is unclear. CDR3 length: 16 amino acids. Germline CDR1 SGDLS, CDR2 YYNGEE. Trimming left V 0 bases short and J 0 bases short, with 12 bases between. CDR3 amino acids: CASSVVMDFMNTEAFF. The DNA of the CDR3 is TGTGCCAGCAGCGTAGTTATGGATTTCATGAACACTGAAGCTTTCTTT.

This clonotype was recorded many times. The gene calls are TRBV21-1 and TRBJ1-5; TRBD1, the table's D call, was not compared with the DNA. TRBV21-1 is classified as a pseudogene. The CDR3 totals 20 residues. The CDR3 loop reads CASSKEGDSVLIYSNQPQHF. As DNA, the CDR3 is TGTGCCAGCAGCAAAGAGGGGGACAGCGTTCTCATTTATAGCAATCAGCCCCAGCATTTT.

V and J are TRBV20-1 and TRBJ2-1, with TRBD2 matching 13 bases. This CDR3 spans 17 amino acids. Germline CDR1 reads DFQATT; CDR2 reads SNEGSKA (reference sequence). After removal of 6 bases from V and 4 bases from J, the junction contained 12 bases not matched to a gene. The CDR3 region has the DNA TGCAGTGCCCTATTCAGGACTAGCGGGAGTCCGTACAATGAGCAGTTCTTC. It is translated as CSALFRTSGSPYNEQFF.

This clonotype has only a few counts. The V call is TRBV10-3, the J call TRBJ1-1; 10 bases align to TRBD1. CDR1 is ENHRY and CDR2 is SYGVKD in the germline V gene. J gave up 6 bases and V 6 bases, and 4 bases lay outside the gene matches. This CDR3 is built from 13 residues. The DNA for the CDR3 is TGTGCCATCAGGGGACAGGGGTTCGCTGAAGCTTTCTTT. This encodes CAIRGQGFAEAFF.

In its sample, this clonotype was seen a few times. The V and J genes are TRBV29-1 and TRBJ2-3; TRBD2 aligns across 7 bases. Trimming removed 2 bases from V and 5 bases from J; junction bases left unmatched: 7. Germline CDR1 and CDR2: SQVTM and ANQGSEA. The CDR3 has 14 amino acids. The CDR3 nucleotides read TGCAGCGTTGAAAAGCGGGAAGTTGGAGATACGCAGTATTTT. Its translation is CSVEKREVGDTQYF.

This clonotype was counted many times. The CDR3, as DNA: TGTGCCAGCAATACGGGAGGGAGCTCCTACGAGCAGTACTTC. As protein: CASNTGGSSYEQYF. The chain has TRBV2 and TRBJ2-7; 8 nucleotides agree with TRBD2. The germline gives CDR1 SNHLY, CDR2 FYNNEI. V lost 7 bases, J lost 0 bases, and 5 bases stayed unmatched. The CDR3 runs 14 residues.

The gene calls are TRBV6-6 and TRBJ1-2, with D unresolved. The CDR3 is made up of 14 amino acids. The germline V gene has CDR1 MNHNY and CDR2 SVGAGI (reference sequence). The germline V and J ends were trimmed by 6 bases and 1 base, with 12 bases remaining between them. The CDR3 coding sequence is TGTGCCAGCAGCACTATCGGCAGTAACTATGGCTACACCTTC. Translating it yields CASSTIGSNYGYTF.

This clonotype showed up just a few times. The chain uses TRBV27 and TRBJ2-7; D may match TRBD1 or TRBD2 (5 bases each). This CDR3 region has 15 residues. From germline, CDR1 is MNHEY and CDR2 SMNVEV (reference sequence). Trimming removed 5 bases at V and 2 bases at J, with 16 bases between. CDR3 region: CASSTGRAVTYEQYF. The CDR3 nucleotides read TGTGCCAGCAGTACGGGACGAGCGGTTACCTACGAGCAGTACTTC.

This clonotype was picked up many times. The rearrangement links TRBV14 to TRBJ2-5; no firm D call. CDR3 length: 14 residues. Germline lookup yields CDR1 SGHDN and CDR2 FVKESK. The ends were cut back, 0 bases at V and 4 bases at J, with 9 bases in the middle. This CDR3 reads CASSQETGRETQYF. For the CDR3, the DNA is TGTGCCAGCAGCCAAGAAACGGGTCGAGAGACCCAGTACTTC.

The V call is TRBV3-1, the J call TRBJ2-1; TRBD2 matches at 13 bases. Per the germline V gene, CDR1 is LGHDT and CDR2 is YNNKEL (reference sequence). The CDR3 spans 15 residues. Unmatched junction bases numbered 4, after V lost 1 base and J lost 10 bases. For the CDR3, the DNA is TGTGCCAGCAGCCAAGGTGGGGGACTAGCGGGGGAGCAGTTCTTC. Translated: CASSQGGGLAGEQFF.

Worth noting for this clonotype: This sequence may be a read error, since a much larger clone differs from it by one base. V gene TRBV7-2 combines with J gene TRBJ2-1; D may match TRBD1 or TRBD2 (5 bases each). Germline CDR1 is SGHTA and CDR2 is FQGNSA. The CDR3 runs to 14 residues. CDR3 sequence: CASNVLGVGNGQFF. The DNA for the CDR3 is TGTGCCAGCAACGTACTGGGGGTGGGGAATGGGCAGTTCTTC.

The V and J genes are TRBV10-3 and TRBJ1-6; unclear D gene. Germline CDR1 reads ENHRY; CDR2 reads SYGVKD. Trimming pared 4 bases from V and 11 bases from J, leaving 15 bases between. The CDR3 is 14 residues long. This CDR3 is CAISGQQSLTPLHF. In nucleotides, the CDR3 is TGTGCCATCAGTGGGCAACAGTCCCTGACACCCCTCCACTTT.

The chain is built from TRBV10-3 and TRBJ2-2; 11 positions agree with TRBD2. Per germline, CDR1 ENHRY and CDR2 SYGVKD. This CDR3 has 18 residues. The ends lost 6 bases at V and 0 bases at J; junction bases unmatched: 9. The CDR3 DNA follows: TGTGCCATCAGGAAGCACGGGACTAGCGGTTCGAACACCGGGGAGCTGTTTTTT. It translates to CAIRKHGTSGSNTGELFF.

This clonotype was picked up one time. The rearrangement links TRBV7-2 to TRBJ2-6, with D maybe TRBD2 (7 bases). Germline assignment: CDR1 SGHTA and CDR2 FQGNSA. V gave up 5 bases and J gave up 3 bases, with 20 bases separating them. The CDR3 consists of 18 residues. The CDR3 DNA is TGTGCCAGCAGCCCCGGGGGGCCTGCGAGTTTTGGGGCCAACGTCCTGACTTTC. Its protein product is CASSPGGPASFGANVLTF. The whole variable domain, filled in from reference TRBV7-2 and TRBJ2-6, reads GAGVSQSPSNKVTEKGKDVELRCDPISGHTALYWYRQSLGQGLEFLIYFQGNSAPDKSGLPSDRFSAERTGGSVSTLTIQRTQQEDSAVYLCASSPGGPASFGANVLTFGAGSRLTVL.

The CDR3 nucleotides read TGTGCCAGCAGCGTGGAGATAGCGGGAGGATTGGAGCAGTTCTTC. Amino acids: CASSVEIAGGLEQFF. This sequence joins TRBV9 and TRBJ2-1; 10 nucleotides agree with TRBD2. J gave up 10 bases and V 2 bases, and 9 bases lay outside the gene matches. The germline V gene encodes CDR1 SGDLS and CDR2 YYNGEE. The CDR3 sequence is 15 residues long.

The J gene is TRBJ2-3, the V gene TRBV28; 11 bases agree with TRBD2. Germline assignment: CDR1 MDHEN and CDR2 SYDVKM. There are 14 residues in the CDR3. The trim removed 5 bases at V and 4 bases at J, leaving 2 bases unmatched. This chain's CDR3 is CASSPLAGADTQYF. The DNA of the CDR3 is TGTGCCAGCAGTCCACTAGCGGGAGCAGATACGCAGTATTTT.

This clonotype was counted many times. This chain joins TRBV7-2 and TRBJ2-1, with D unclear. V was pared by 7 bases and J by 6 bases, with 4 bases between. Germline V gene sequence: CDR1 SGHTA, CDR2 FQGNSA. The CDR3 spans 10 residues. The CDR3 spells CASMGNEQFF. The CDR3 DNA reads TGTGCCAGCATGGGCAATGAGCAGTTCTTC.

The chain combines TRBV4-3 with TRBJ2-1; D possibly matches TRBD1 or TRBD2 (5 bases each). The CDR3 runs 16 residues. Germline values: CDR1 LGHNA, CDR2 YSLEER. V was pared by 2 bases and J by 4 bases, with 15 bases between. CDR3 residues: CASSQTGATFYNEQFF. CDR3 coding DNA: TGCGCCAGCAGCCAAACCGGGGCGACTTTTTACAATGAGCAGTTCTTC.

This clonotype was counted only a few times. This chain connects TRBV27 to TRBJ2-7, with D perhaps matching TRBD1 (6 bases). The CDR3 runs to 13 residues. V was pared by 7 bases and J by 8 bases, with 18 bases between. CDR1 is MNHEY and CDR2 is SMNVEV in the germline V gene (reference sequence). The CDR3 sequence: CASKPVGGGQQYF. CDR3 in DNA: TGTGCCAGCAAACCCGTGGGTGGGGGCCAGCAGTACTTC.

V gene TRBV18 combines with J gene TRBJ2-5, with 8 bases lining up with TRBD2. The end of the DNA aligns better with TRBJ2-1, so the J call may be wrong. Germline CDR1 is KGHSH and CDR2 is LQKENI. The CDR3 has 14 residues. CDR3 protein: CASSRREDQETQFF. The CDR3 DNA reads as TGTGCCAGCTCACGGCGGGAGGACCAAGAGACCCAGTTCTTC.